Listed below are T cell receptor beta chains from one sample, sequenced in a study of cytomegalovirus exposure and HLA in healthy donors. The data were produced by immunoSEQ multiplex PCR, yet TCRdb's version contains in-frame clones alone and is incomplete. The sample table sets out around 76,000 clones. The source material was PBMCs. The receptors were gathered from a middle-aged man in good health and CMV-seronegative. CDR3s leave out the opening cysteine and the closing phenylalanine or tryptophan.

>TRBV9|12|TRBJ2-7
ASSARDRSYEQY
>TRBV30|11|-
AWNSGGGHEQY
>TRBV7-9|15|TRBJ2-7
ASSPTRGLAGRYEQY
>TRBV4-3|14|TRBJ2-3
ASSQVSAASTDTQY
>TRBV6-5|9|TRBJ1-2
ASTDRGGYT
>TRBV5-6|12|TRBJ2-1
ASRPGLARNEQF
>TRBV27|15|TRBJ2-3
ASSLLIRTGGADTQY
>TRBV2|15|TRBJ2-2
ASIGLAGVSNTGELF
>TRBV19|11|TRBJ1-1
ASSSTANTEAF
>TRBV9|13|TRBJ2-1
ASSEGLAGVDEQF
>TRBV29-1|12|TRBJ1-4
SAEALEYREKLF
>TRBV5-4|13|TRBJ2-7
ASSLVAVGAYEQY
>TRBV6-1|12|TRBJ1-2
ASTPSTVSYGYT
>TRBV28|12|TRBJ1-5
ASSLSGGTQPQH
>TRBV29-1|11|TRBJ1-1
SVDRQGHTEAF
>TRBV5-4|13|TRBJ2-2
ASSLDLAATGELF
>TRBV10-3|13|TRBJ2-5
AISEKRGVEETQY
>TRBV7-9|14|TRBJ1-1
ASSFKPLRENTEAF
>TRBV5-1|15|TRBJ2-3
ASSSKRTSGATDTQY
>TRBV18|11|TRBJ1-6
ASSPPDRATSH
>TRBV6-5|12|TRBJ1-1
ASSLQAGYTEAF
>TRBV5-6|12|TRBJ2-7
ASSQWDRAAEQY
>TRBV5-1|15|TRBJ1-1
ASSSQTGGAPNAEAF
>TRBV28|12|TRBJ2-2
ASNWQGNTGELF
>TRBV5-6|13|TRBJ2-7
ASSFPGQRSYEQY
>TRBV4-1|13|TRBJ2-7
ASSQDRHTSYEQY